One and the same sample provided the 15 T cell receptor beta chains below, sequenced in a study of graft-versus-host responses after intestinal transplantation. Antigen specificity for these receptors is unknown. Repertoires were generated with immunoSEQ multiplex PCR, while TCRdb's copy carries only in-frame clones and drops some. The sample shows tens of thousands of clones, 85% to 95% of them seen only once. The source material was unstimulated CD8+ T cells sorted from spleen or lymph node cells, sampled before transplant. These receptors all come from a human donor who was the organ donor for an intestinal transplant.

The CDR3 is CASSQGLAVRDEQYF. CDR3 bases: TGCGCCAGCAGCCAGGGACTAGCGGTCCGCGACGAGCAGTACTTC. The V gene is TRBV4-3, the J gene TRBJ2-7; TRBD2 matches 11 bases. Trimming at V came to 3 bases and at J to 5 bases, leaving 6 bases not matched to a gene. Germline V gives CDR1 LGHNA, CDR2 YSLEER. This CDR3 region has 15 residues.

The rearrangement uses TRBV7-2 and TRBJ2-7; D is unclear. The CDR3 has 16 residues. Germline-derived CDR1 and CDR2 are SGHTA and FQGNSA. V gave up 1 base and J gave up 2 bases, with 15 bases separating them. The CDR3 spells CASSLDPVASTYEQYF. Written as DNA, the CDR3 is TGTGCCAGCAGCTTAGACCCGGTGGCTAGTACCTACGAGCAGTACTTC.

The rearrangement links TRBV27 to TRBJ2-3; D is uncertain. This CDR3 has 14 amino acids. V gave up 1 base and J gave up 0 bases, with 5 bases separating them. Germline values: CDR1 MNHEY, CDR2 SMNVEV (reference sequence). The CDR3 sequence is CASSLCASTDTQYF. The CDR3 bases are TGTGCCAGCAGTTTATGCGCTAGCACAGATACGCAGTATTTT.

CDR3 in DNA: TGTGCCAGCAGACCCCAGGGGAGGGCCACTGAAGCTTTCTTT. Translating gives CASRPQGRATEAFF. The chain recombines TRBV6-5 with TRBJ1-1; possible D gene TRBD1, 6 bases. The CDR3 consists of 14 residues. CDR1 MNHEY and CDR2 SVGAGI come from the germline V gene. V was trimmed by 6 bases and J by 4 bases, leaving 15 bases between them.

The V call is TRBV5-4, the J call TRBJ2-1; perhaps TRBD2 as D (6 bases). The CDR3 extends over 14 amino acids. In germline, CDR1 is SGHNT, CDR2 YYREEE (reference sequence). Trimming left V 9 bases short and J 9 bases short, with 22 bases between. The CDR3 nucleotides read TGTGCCAACTCATTTATCGGGGGAGTCGGTGAGCAGTTCTTC. This encodes CANSFIGGVGEQFF.

This clone appeared once. The rearrangement joins TRBV4-1 to TRBJ1-2; D not resolved. Trimming took off 0 bases at V and 5 bases at J, with 10 bases between the two ends. Germline V gene data show CDR1 as MGHRA and CDR2 as YSYEKL. The CDR3 spans 14 residues. In nucleotides, the CDR3 is TGCGCCAGCAGCCAAGATCCCTGGACTTATGGCTACACCTTC. It encodes CASSQDPWTYGYTF.

The V call is TRBV11-2, the J call TRBJ2-5; the match to TRBD1 covers 10 bases. The CDR3 has 15 residues. Trimming took 5 bases from V and 1 from J; bases not matched to a gene: 4. CDR1 is SGHAT, CDR2 FQNNGV, per germline. This CDR3 reads CASSPGTGVQETQYF. The CDR3 nucleotides read TGTGCCAGCAGCCCAGGGACAGGGGTCCAAGAGACCCAGTACTTC.

The chain uses TRBV4-3 and TRBJ1-1; D is unresolved. Trimming pared 0 bases from V and 4 bases from J, leaving 9 bases between. Germline V CDR1 and CDR2: LGHNA, YSLEER. The CDR3 is 14 residues long. This chain's CDR3 is CASSQDAGFTEAFF. DNA of the CDR3: TGCGCCAGCAGCCAAGATGCAGGATTCACTGAAGCTTTCTTT.

As to this clone: The junction shows a germline mismatch at one end, possibly a read error. The genes are TRBV7-7 and TRBJ2-1; no clear D. CDR3 length: 14 amino acids. The germline gives CDR1 SSHAT, CDR2 FNYEAQ (reference sequence). CDR3: CASSFMIGFDEQFF. The CDR3 DNA sequence: TGTGCTAGCAGCTTTATGATCGGTTTCGATGAGCAGTTCTTC.

The genes are TRBV5-1 and TRBJ2-3; TRBD1 might be the D (5 bases). Trimming stripped 0 bases from V and 9 bases from J, with 14 bases between. This CDR3 comprises 14 residues. Germline V CDR1 and CDR2: SGHRS, YFSETQ. CDR3 region: CASSLGGVFDTQYF. CDR3 sequence (DNA): TGCGCCAGCAGCTTGGGGGGCGTCTTCGACACGCAGTATTTT.

This clone was counted a single time. This sequence joins TRBV7-9 and TRBJ1-2; D perhaps matches TRBD1 (5 bases). The germline CDR1 and CDR2 sequences are SEHNR and FQNEAQ (reference sequence). CDR3 length: 13 residues. The germline V and J ends were trimmed by 1 base and 6 bases, with 9 bases remaining between them. For the CDR3, the DNA is TGTGCCAGCAGCTTAGGGGGAGGGGATGGCTACACCTTC. This translates into CASSLGGGDGYTF.

The chain recombines TRBV7-9 with TRBJ1-1; D gene unclear. With 1 base removed from V and 5 bases from J, the gap between germline ends came to 20 bases. The CDR3 length is 17 residues. CDR1 SEHNR and CDR2 FQNEAQ come from the germline V gene (reference sequence). The CDR3 DNA follows: TGTGCCAGCAGCTTAGATAGGCTTGGTGCGAGGAGGACTGAAGCTTTCTTT. This codes for CASSLDRLGARRTEAFF.

For the CDR3, the DNA is TGTGCCAGCAGTGAAGCGCAGAATAACCTGGACGAGCAGTACTTC. Its translation is CASSEAQNNLDEQYF. This rearrangement joins TRBV2 to TRBJ2-7, with D unclear. V was shortened by 0 bases and J by 5 bases, with 14 bases between the two germline ends. Germline assignment: CDR1 SNHLY and CDR2 FYNNEI. CDR3 length: 15 residues.

The chain has TRBV7-9 and TRBJ1-1; possibly TRBD1 for D (5 bases). The CDR3 has 15 residues. Per the germline V gene, CDR1 is SEHNR and CDR2 is FQNEAQ (reference sequence). V shed 5 bases and J shed 1 base, with 14 bases lying between them. The CDR3 protein is CASSNPYRRNTEAFF. In DNA form, the CDR3 reads TGTGCCAGCAGCAACCCGTACAGGCGGAACACTGAAGCTTTCTTT.

In its sample, this clone was seen once. The chain employs TRBV27 and TRBJ2-5; the match to TRBD2 covers 10 bases. V trimming: 5 bases; J trimming: 5 bases; junction bases outside the gene matches: 11. This CDR3 contains 16 residues. In germline, CDR1 is MNHEY, CDR2 SMNVEV (reference sequence). CDR3: CASSISPLAGTETQYF. DNA for the CDR3: TGTGCCAGCAGTATCAGCCCACTAGCGGGGACGGAGACCCAGTACTTC.